This record covers a single T cell receptor beta chain. Its specific antigen is unknown. No per-base quality is available; no much larger clone lies one base away. The data stem from a study of cytotoxic CD8 clonotypes in ibrutinib-treated CLL (dated by TCRdb to the early 2020s). Some background on the complete study: The cohort included roughly 15 treatment-naive and roughly 10 relapsed/refractory patients; 17 were IGHV unmutated. Cryopreserved peripheral blood mononuclear cells were obtained before treatment, at response, and at either sustained remission or disease progression. The response samples were drawn at a median of approximately 11 months into treatment, with a range of about 6 to 40 months. Partial responses were observed in some 24 patients and complete responses in 2; after a median follow-up of around 68 months, remission was maintained in 14 patients and progression was observed in 12. Longitudinal samples were obtainable from about 30% of the roughly 86 participants in the trial. On average, each sample yielded around 270,000 productive templates and tens of thousands of productive rearrangements. Every remission and progressive disease sample was obtained while ibrutinib was still being received by the patients. Here is what the overall study found, with its caveats: Lymph node repertoires were not examined, and the timing of sampling was not matched between patients in sustained remission and those whose disease progressed. At baseline, clonality was higher than in age-matched healthy donors and showed a strong correlation with circulating CD8+ T-cell counts. Public clonotypes were rare and either shrank or stayed stable during treatment, and the rise in clonality at ibrutinib response reflected expansion of private clonotypes. At ibrutinib response clonality went up, during sustained remission it held steady, and at progression it dropped back toward baseline.

Reading from cysteine to phenylalanine, the CDR3 counts 16 amino acids. Just CDR3 DNA is preserved here, 48 bases in frame from base 1. V ends up 4 bases short and J 0 bases short, with an unmatched junction base count of 5. Per the germline V gene, SQVTM is the CDR1 and ANQGSEA is the CDR2. This specimen's time point label, interpreted: progressive disease on ibrutinib. For TCR beta library preparation, approximately 2 micrograms of genomic DNA was extracted from cryopreserved PBMCs. Longitudinal blood samples from CLL patients receiving ibrutinib monotherapy were subjected to high-throughput TCR beta sequencing. The patients took part in an open-label, single-center phase 2 trial of ibrutinib monotherapy. On a MiSeq, deep resolution sequencing aimed for a depth between 1 in 1 million and 1 in 200,000 T cells, with each clonotype covered approximately 10x on average. The immunoSEQ hsTCRB Kit was used to generate the TCR beta libraries. The original pipeline was this. The data were analyzed with ImmunoSEQ Analyzer and ImmunoSEQ Data Assistant, and V, D and J gene assignments followed IMGT definitions. Clonality, with values ranging from 0 to 1, was calculated as one minus the normalized Shannon entropy of productive rearrangement frequencies. Only overrepresented clonotypes making up at least 0.05% of each patient's repertoire were included in the public clonotype analysis. Some twelve age-matched healthy donor repertoires from immuneACCESS were used as controls for clonality. TCRdb obtained this table from immuneACCESS and retained in-frame rearrangements with V and J assigned. These tables miss some clones; where compared with another copy, unresolved V genes account for less than half of the shortfall, and the remainder is unexplained. V, J and clone size derive from that table, while D and trimming were established from the DNA sequence. The sample table lists 55,000 to 60,000 clones, roughly 54% of them with a count of one. Clones ranked in the top ten supply 20% to 30% of the sample.

The chain is assembled from TRBV29-1 and TRBJ2-2; 10 of the junction bases match TRBD2. The receptor's source is a human donor with chronic lymphocytic leukemia. The source material was PBMCs, sampled at disease progression, from a patient treated with ibrutinib. The nucleotide sequence reads as follows: TGCAGCGTTGTGTCTAGCGGGAGTACGAACACCGGGGAGCTGTTTTTT. Translated, this is CSVVSSGSTNTGELFF.